A single sample is the source of the 14 T cell receptor beta chains below, sequenced in a study of cytomegalovirus exposure and HLA in healthy donors. 13 Jbeta primers and 60 Vbeta primers were used for the PCR. The method was immunoSEQ multiplex PCR; TCRdb's version includes in-frame clones alone and lacks a portion of them. The data contain about 150,000 clones, 70% to 80% of them seen just once; the ten biggest clones take up roughly an eighth. Sequencing used PBMCs. Source of these receptors: a man in his forties or fifties in good health and CMV-seropositive.

The chain has TRBV7-2 and TRBJ1-2, with D tentatively TRBD1 (5 bases). V lost 5 bases and J lost 5, with 15 bases in between. The CDR3 is made up of 14 amino acids. Looked up from germline, CDR1 is SGHTA and CDR2 is FQGNSA. CDR3 region: CASSQTGTLYGYTF. The CDR3 DNA reads TGTGCCAGCAGCCAGACCGGGACTTTGTATGGCTACACCTTC.

This clone occurred a few times. The chain recombines TRBV4-3 with TRBJ1-1; 7 bases are shared with TRBD1. V was clipped by 3 bases and J by 10 bases; unmatched bases: 11. CDR1 and CDR2 from the germline V gene are LGHNA and YSLEER. The CDR3 is made up of 14 amino acids. CDR3 sequence: CASSQVDRPLAAFF. The DNA of the CDR3 is TGCGCCAGCAGCCAGGTGGACAGGCCCCTGGCAGCTTTCTTT.

V gene TRBV7-6 combines with J gene TRBJ2-7; 8 positions agree with TRBD1. CDR1 and CDR2 (germline): SGHVS, FNYEAQ. This CDR3 contains 13 residues. Trimming took 5 bases from V and 3 from J; bases not matched to a gene: 3. In DNA form, the CDR3 reads TGTGCCAGCAGCACGGGACAGGTCTACGAGCAGTACTTC. Amino acid sequence: CASSTGQVYEQYF.

The rearrangement joins TRBV29-1 to TRBJ2-2; 11 nucleotides line up with TRBD1. CDR1 and CDR2 from the germline V gene are SQVTM and ANQGSEA. V lost 6 bases and J lost 4; bases outside the gene matches: 10. The CDR3 has 16 residues. The CDR3 sequence is CSVRDRGSKGTGELFF. Here the CDR3 DNA reads TGCAGCGTCCGGGACAGGGGGTCGAAAGGCACCGGGGAGCTGTTTTTT.

The chain employs TRBV28 and TRBJ2-5, with D unresolved. Germline V lookup: CDR1 MDHEN, CDR2 SYDVKM. This CDR3 comprises 15 residues. With 1 base removed from V and 7 bases from J, the gap between germline ends came to 16 bases. CDR3 nucleotides: TGTGCCAGCAGTTTATCCAGAGGAACGGTGGGGACCCAGTACTTC. It is translated as CASSLSRGTVGTQYF.

The sample holds one count of this clone. The chain carries TRBV30 and TRBJ2-5, with 13 bases lining up with TRBD2. V shed 7 bases, J shed 4 bases, and the junction held 6 bases outside the gene matches. The germline V gene encodes CDR1 GTSNPN and CDR2 SVGIG (reference sequence). The CDR3 covers 14 residues. In nucleotides, the CDR3 is TGTGCCTCGACTAGCGGGGGGCCTCTAGAGACCCAGTACTTC. Protein: CASTSGGPLETQYF.

The V gene is TRBV19, the J gene TRBJ2-4, with TRBD1 identical over 9 bases. The length of the CDR3 is 23 residues. With 3 bases clipped from V and 0 bases from J, the junction kept 24 bases outside the gene matches. Germline V CDR1 and CDR2: LNHDA, SQIVND (reference sequence). In nucleotides, the CDR3 is TGTGCCAGTAGTATCAACCCCCGGGACAGGGCTGGGGTATTAAGTGTAGCCAAAAACATTCAGTACTTC. Protein sequence: CASSINPRDRAGVLSVAKNIQYF.

A word on this clone: An end of the junction does not agree with germline; a read error may underlie this. The chain links TRBV7-9 to TRBJ1-2; 7 bases are a match to TRBD1. The CDR3 sequence is 12 residues long. CDR1 and CDR2 from the germline V gene are SEHNR and FQNEAQ (reference sequence). Here the CDR3 reads CASSLGQGVADF. The CDR3 nucleotides are TGTGCCAGCAGCTTAGGACAGGGCGTCGCCGACTTC.

The chain has TRBV28 and TRBJ2-1; D possibly corresponds to TRBD1 (5 bases). Trimming shortened V by 5 bases and J by 12 bases, and 11 bases separated the two germline ends. Germline loops: CDR1 MDHEN, CDR2 SYDVKM. CDR3 length: 11 residues. The CDR3 DNA reads TGTGCCAGCAGTCAGGTCCAGGGGCAGTTCTTC. It encodes CASSQVQGQFF.

The rearrangement joins TRBV29-1 to TRBJ2-2; 9 nucleotides line up with TRBD1. The CDR3 spans 14 residues. V shed 7 bases, J shed 3 bases, and the junction held 6 bases outside the gene matches. The germline V gene encodes CDR1 SQVTM and CDR2 ANQGSEA. CDR3: CSARTGADTGELFF. Written as DNA, the CDR3 is TGCAGCGCCAGGACAGGGGCGGACACCGGGGAGCTGTTTTTT.

This rearrangement joins TRBV5-1 to TRBJ2-2; 7 bases map to TRBD1. The V segment lost 4 bases and the J segment 6 bases; nucleotides outside the gene matches: 6. Germline assignment: CDR1 SGHRS and CDR2 YFSETQ. There are 14 residues in the CDR3. The CDR3 loop reads CASSIGTDPGELFF. DNA for the CDR3: TGCGCCAGCAGCATCGGGACAGACCCCGGGGAGCTGTTTTTT.

This chain joins TRBV5-4 and TRBJ1-2; D is undetermined. CDR1 and CDR2 (germline): SGHNT, YYREEE (reference sequence). This CDR3 has 14 amino acids. The ends were cut back, 0 bases at V and 5 bases at J, with 11 bases in the middle. CDR3 in amino acids: CASSLEQRNYGYTF. The CDR3 bases are TGTGCCAGCAGCTTGGAGCAGAGGAATTATGGCTACACCTTC.

In its sample, this clone was seen a few times. The V gene is TRBV9, the J gene TRBJ1-1; TRBD1 is a possible D gene (5 bases). Trimming shortened V by 0 bases and J by 7 bases, and 13 bases separated the two germline ends. Per germline, CDR1 SGDLS and CDR2 YYNGEE. The CDR3 consists of 14 residues. CDR3 residues: CASSVGGVDGEAFF. The DNA of the CDR3 is TGTGCCAGCAGCGTAGGGGGGGTAGATGGTGAAGCTTTCTTT.

This clone was seen once. This rearrangement joins TRBV5-1 to TRBJ2-1, with D possibly matching TRBD1 (5 bases). The V gene's germline CDR1 is SGHRS and CDR2 YFSETQ. The CDR3 is 16 amino acids. The germline V and J ends were trimmed by 0 bases and 8 bases, with 18 bases remaining between them. CDR3 nucleotides: TGCGCCAGCAGCTTGGGTTACCTACAGGAGCAGGATGAGCAGTTCTTC. It encodes CASSLGYLQEQDEQFF. Looking up the rest from reference TRBV5-1 and TRBJ2-1 gives the full variable domain: KAGVTQTPRYLIKTRGQQVTLSCSPISGHRSVSWYQQTPGQGLQFLFEYFSETQRNKGNFPGRFSGRQFSNSRSEMNVSTLELGDSALYLCASSLGYLQEQDEQFFGPGTRLTVL.